The 4 T cell receptor beta chains below were found in one sample sequenced in a study of T cell responses to AZD1222 COVID-19 vaccine (dated by TCRdb to about 2021). The time point tag for this specimen amounts to: about 28 days (+/-7) after the second vaccine dose. The library was produced with the immunoSEQ multiplex PCR assay. TCRdb obtained this table from immuneACCESS and retained in-frame rearrangements with V and J assigned. These tables miss some clones; where compared with another copy, unresolved V genes account for less than half of the shortfall, and the remainder is unexplained. This sample holds 85,000 to 120,000 clones; about 92% were observed only once. Under 8.5% of the sample goes to the ten largest clones. Source: peripheral blood, taken 28 days after the second AZD1222 dose. These receptors all come from an adult who received the AZD1222 COVID-19 vaccine.

This CDR3 reads CASSQDLEGGPTF. For the CDR3, the DNA is TGCGCCAGCAGCCAAGATTTGGAAGGAGGGCCCACCTTC. The chain employs TRBV4-3 and TRBJ1-2, with no clear D. V lost 0 bases to trimming and J lost 13 bases, with 15 bases between them. CDR1 LGHNA and CDR2 YSLEER come from the germline V gene. The CDR3 runs 13 residues.

CDR3 protein: CASSSYVGYQETQYF. CDR3 sequence (DNA): TGTGCCAGCAGCTCCTACGTGGGGTACCAAGAGACCCAGTACTTC. V and J are TRBV7-9 and TRBJ2-5; no clear D gene. The ends were cut back, 4 bases at V and 0 bases at J, with 12 bases in the middle. The CDR3 consists of 15 residues. Germline V gene sequence: CDR1 SEHNR, CDR2 FQNEAQ (reference sequence).

The chain carries TRBV7-9 and TRBJ1-6, with D possibly TRBD1 on 5 matching bases. V lost 7 bases and J 5 bases, leaving 15 bases between the germline ends. The length of the CDR3 is 15 residues. CDR1 and CDR2 from the germline V gene are SEHNR and FQNEAQ (reference sequence). The chain's CDR3 is CASNPTGPDNSPLHF. The CDR3 DNA is TGTGCCAGCAACCCAACGGGGCCGGATAATTCACCCCTCCACTTT.

This chain uses TRBV7-8 with TRBJ1-3; D is possibly TRBD1 (6 bases). CDR1 SGHVS and CDR2 FQNEAQ come from the germline V gene. This CDR3 comprises 17 residues. The V and J ends lost 3 bases and 0 bases respectively, with 15 bases between them. The CDR3: CASSFGGQSFSGNTIYF. CDR3 nucleotides: TGTGCCAGCAGCTTCGGCGGACAGTCCTTCTCTGGAAACACCATATATTTT.